Given below is one T cell receptor beta chain in context. Its specificity is unknown. TCRdb's table, derived via immunoSEQ multiplex PCR, lists solely in-frame clones and lacks some. The sample records roughly 170,000 clones, about 91% being singletons. The CDR3 is 14 amino acids. V lost 4 bases and J lost 4; bases outside the gene matches: 3. Per germline, CDR1 SNHLY and CDR2 FYNNEI. This entry comes from a study of T cell responses to AZD1222 COVID-19 vaccine. Study-wide results and caveats: Vaccine-associated CD4 TCRs spanned spike, dominant at 160-218 and 743-854. Just six people given AZD1222 tested seropositive at baseline.

The TCR sequence derives from an adult in good health. Here the sequenced sample was peripheral blood, taken on day 0 of AZD1222 vaccination. The J gene is TRBJ2-7, the V gene TRBV2, with 11 bases identical to TRBD2. Written as DNA, the CDR3 is TGTGCCAGCAGTGTTACTAGCGGGGGTTACGAGCAGTACTTC. Its protein is CASSVTSGGYEQYF.